The entry below gives a single TCR beta chain sequence along with its context. Antigen: not known. The time point denotes: week 23, last vaccination. The content of each vaccine dose was 300 ug of mutant IDH1 20-mer peptide, and topical imiquimod accompanied it. TCRdb keeps only in-frame clones here, not all; method: immunoSEQ multiplex PCR. This sample has about 29,000 clones, with about 85% found just once. Germline V gene sequence: CDR1 SQVTM, CDR2 ANQGSEA. This CDR3 is 12 amino acids long. Deletions cut 0 bases from V and 3 bases from J, with 4 bases between. The sample originates from a study of a mutant IDH1 vaccine in newly diagnosed glioma. The overall study: The study gave patients eight vaccinations in weeks 1, 3, 5, 7, 11, 15, 19, 23. In some groups vaccination began 4-6 weeks post-radiotherapy; others received it with temozolomide. Prior therapy was radiotherapy, temozolomide, or both; most received both.

J is TRBJ2-3 and V is TRBV29-1; D not resolved. The origin of this receptor is a woman in her late teens or twenties with glioma. Sequencing was performed on PBMCs, taken from a glioma patient whose treatment included an IDH1 peptide vaccine. The DNA for the CDR3 is TGCAGCGTTGAAGAGATGACAGATACGCAGTATTTT. This encodes CSVEEMTDTQYF.